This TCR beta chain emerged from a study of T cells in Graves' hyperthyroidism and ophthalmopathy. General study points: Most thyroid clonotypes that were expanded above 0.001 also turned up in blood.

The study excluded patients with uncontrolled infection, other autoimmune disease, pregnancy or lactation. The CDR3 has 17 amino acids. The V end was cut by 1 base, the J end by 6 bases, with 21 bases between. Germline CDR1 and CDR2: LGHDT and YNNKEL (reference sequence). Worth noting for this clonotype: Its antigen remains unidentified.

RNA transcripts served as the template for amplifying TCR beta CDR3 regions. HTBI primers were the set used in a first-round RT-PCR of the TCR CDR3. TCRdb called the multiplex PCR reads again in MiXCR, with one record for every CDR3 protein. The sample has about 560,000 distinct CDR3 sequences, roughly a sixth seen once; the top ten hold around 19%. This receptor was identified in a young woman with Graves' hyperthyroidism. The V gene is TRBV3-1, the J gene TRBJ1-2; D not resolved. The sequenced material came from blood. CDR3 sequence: CASSQVVSKDPRNGYTF. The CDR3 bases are TGTGCCAGCAGCCAAGTCGTGAGTAAGGATCCTAGGAATGGCTACACCTTC.